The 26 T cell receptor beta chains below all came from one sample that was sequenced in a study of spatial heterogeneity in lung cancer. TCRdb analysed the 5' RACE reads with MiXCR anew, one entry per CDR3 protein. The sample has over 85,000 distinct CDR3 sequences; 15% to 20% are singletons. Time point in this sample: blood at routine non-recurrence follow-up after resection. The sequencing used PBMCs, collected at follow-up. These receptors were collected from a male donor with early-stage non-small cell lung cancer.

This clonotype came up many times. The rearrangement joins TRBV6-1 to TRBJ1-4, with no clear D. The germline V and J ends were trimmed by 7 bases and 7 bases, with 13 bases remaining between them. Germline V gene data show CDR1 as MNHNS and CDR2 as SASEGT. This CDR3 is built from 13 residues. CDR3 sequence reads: CASNGPVGEKLFF. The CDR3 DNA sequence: TGTGCCAGCAACGGCCCGGTGGGTGAAAAACTGTTTTTT.

The CDR3 nucleotides read TGTGCCAGCAGCCAAGATCTATCTCTCCAGTACTTC. Translating gives CASSQDLSLQYF. The chain is built from TRBV3-1 and TRBJ2-7; D unclear. Germline CDR1 LGHDT, CDR2 YNNKEL (reference sequence). The CDR3 is 12 residues long. Trimming removed 0 bases at V and 10 bases at J, with 10 bases between.

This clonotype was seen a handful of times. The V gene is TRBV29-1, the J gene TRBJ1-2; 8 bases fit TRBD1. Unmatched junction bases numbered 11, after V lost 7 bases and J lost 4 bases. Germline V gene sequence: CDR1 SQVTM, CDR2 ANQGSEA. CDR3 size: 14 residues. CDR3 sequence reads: CSALRTGPGYGYTF. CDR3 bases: TGCAGCGCCCTACGGACAGGGCCGGGCTATGGCTACACCTTC.

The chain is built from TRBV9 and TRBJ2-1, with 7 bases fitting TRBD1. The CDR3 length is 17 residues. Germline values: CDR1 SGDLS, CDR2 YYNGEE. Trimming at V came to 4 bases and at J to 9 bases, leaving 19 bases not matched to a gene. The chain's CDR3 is CASSSRKGQKGQGEQFF. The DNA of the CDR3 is TGTGCCAGCAGCTCGCGGAAGGGACAGAAAGGTCAGGGTGAGCAGTTCTTC.

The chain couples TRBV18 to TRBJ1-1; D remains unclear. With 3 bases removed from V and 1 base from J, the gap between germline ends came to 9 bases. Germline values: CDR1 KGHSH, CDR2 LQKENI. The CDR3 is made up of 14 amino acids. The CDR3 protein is CASSPNTQNTEAFF. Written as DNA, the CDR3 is TGTGCCAGCTCACCGAACACGCAGAACACTGAAGCTTTCTTT.

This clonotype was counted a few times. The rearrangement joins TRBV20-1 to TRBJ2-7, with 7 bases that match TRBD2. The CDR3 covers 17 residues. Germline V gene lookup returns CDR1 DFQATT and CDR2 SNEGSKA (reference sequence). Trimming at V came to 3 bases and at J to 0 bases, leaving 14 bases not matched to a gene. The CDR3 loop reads CSASGGGVLAVSYEQYF. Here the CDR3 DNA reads TGCAGTGCTAGCGGGGGAGGGGTCCTAGCGGTCTCCTACGAGCAGTACTTC.

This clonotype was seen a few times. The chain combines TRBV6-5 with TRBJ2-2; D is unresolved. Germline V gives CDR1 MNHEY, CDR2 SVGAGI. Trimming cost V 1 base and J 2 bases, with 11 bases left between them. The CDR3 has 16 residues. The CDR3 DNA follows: TGTGCCAGCAGTTACTTTACGGCGGCAAACACCGGGGAGCTGTTTTTT. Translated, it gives CASSYFTAANTGELFF.

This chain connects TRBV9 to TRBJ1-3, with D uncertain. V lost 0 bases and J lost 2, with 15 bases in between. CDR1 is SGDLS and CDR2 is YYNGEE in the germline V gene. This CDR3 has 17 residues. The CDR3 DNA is TGTGCCAGCAGCGTAGGTCTCGGGGTACAAGCTGGAAACACCATATATTTT. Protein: CASSVGLGVQAGNTIYF.

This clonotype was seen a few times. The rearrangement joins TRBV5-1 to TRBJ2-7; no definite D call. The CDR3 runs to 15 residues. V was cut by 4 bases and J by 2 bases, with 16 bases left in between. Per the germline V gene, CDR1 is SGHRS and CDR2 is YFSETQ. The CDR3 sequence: CASSGSWTPPYEQYF. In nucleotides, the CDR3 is TGCGCCAGCAGCGGTTCCTGGACCCCCCCCTACGAGCAGTACTTC. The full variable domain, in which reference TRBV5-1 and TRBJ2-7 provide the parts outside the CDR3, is KAGVTQTPRYLIKTRGQQVTLSCSPISGHRSVSWYQQTPGQGLQFLFEYFSETQRNKGNFPGRFSGRQFSNSRSEMNVSTLELGDSALYLCASSGSWTPPYEQYFGPGTRLTVT.

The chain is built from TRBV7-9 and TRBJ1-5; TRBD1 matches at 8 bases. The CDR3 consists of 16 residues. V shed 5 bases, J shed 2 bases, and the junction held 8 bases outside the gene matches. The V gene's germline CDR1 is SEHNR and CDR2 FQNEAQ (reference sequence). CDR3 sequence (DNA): TGTGCCAGCAGCCCGTCCGACAGGGGAGGCAATCAGCCCCAGCATTTT. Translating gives CASSPSDRGGNQPQHF.

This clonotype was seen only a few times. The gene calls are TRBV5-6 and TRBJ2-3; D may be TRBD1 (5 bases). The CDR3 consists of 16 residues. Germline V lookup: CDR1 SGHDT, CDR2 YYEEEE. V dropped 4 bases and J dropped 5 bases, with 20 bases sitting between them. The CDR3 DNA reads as TGTGCCAGCAGCCTGCCGTCCCACGGAAGGGGAGATACGCAGTATTTT. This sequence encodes CASSLPSHGRGDTQYF.

CDR3 coding DNA: TGCAGTGCTAGGCTGGGGACAACTGTAGAGACCCAGTACTTC. Protein product: CSARLGTTVETQYF. The V call is TRBV20-1, the J call TRBJ2-5, with a possible D match to TRBD1 (6 bases). Per germline, CDR1 DFQATT and CDR2 SNEGSKA (reference sequence). The CDR3 consists of 14 residues. Trimming took off 3 bases at V and 4 bases at J, with 15 bases between the two ends.

The CDR3 is CASSLVTGTRTDTQYF. The CDR3 DNA reads as TGTGCCAGCAGCTTGGTAACAGGGACAAGAACAGATACGCAGTATTTT. The V and J genes are TRBV5-5 and TRBJ2-3; possibly TRBD1 for D (6 bases). CDR1 and CDR2 from the germline V gene are SGHKS and YYEKEE (reference sequence). This CDR3 comprises 16 residues. Trimming removed 0 bases at V and 3 bases at J, with 14 bases between.

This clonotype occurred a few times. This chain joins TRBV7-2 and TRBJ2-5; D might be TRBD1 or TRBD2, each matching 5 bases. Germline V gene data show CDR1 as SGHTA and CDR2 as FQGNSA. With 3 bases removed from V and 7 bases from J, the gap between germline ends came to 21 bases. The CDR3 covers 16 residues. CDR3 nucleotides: TGTGCCAGCAGCTTGGCCGGGACCCAAGTTTTGGGGACCCAGTACTTC. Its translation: CASSLAGTQVLGTQYF.

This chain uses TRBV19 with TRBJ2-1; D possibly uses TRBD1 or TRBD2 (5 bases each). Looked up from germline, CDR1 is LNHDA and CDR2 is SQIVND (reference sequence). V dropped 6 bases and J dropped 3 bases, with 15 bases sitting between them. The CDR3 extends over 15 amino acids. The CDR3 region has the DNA TGTGCCAGTAGCGACCGGGACGCCCTCTACAATGAGCAGTTCTTC. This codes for CASSDRDALYNEQFF.

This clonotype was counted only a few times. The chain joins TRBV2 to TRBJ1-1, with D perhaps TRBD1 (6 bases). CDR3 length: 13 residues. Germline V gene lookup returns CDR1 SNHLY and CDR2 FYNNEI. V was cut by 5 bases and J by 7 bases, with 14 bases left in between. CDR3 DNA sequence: TGTGCCAGCAGTCCTTTTGGGGGCAGTGAAGCTTTCTTT. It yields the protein CASSPFGGSEAFF.

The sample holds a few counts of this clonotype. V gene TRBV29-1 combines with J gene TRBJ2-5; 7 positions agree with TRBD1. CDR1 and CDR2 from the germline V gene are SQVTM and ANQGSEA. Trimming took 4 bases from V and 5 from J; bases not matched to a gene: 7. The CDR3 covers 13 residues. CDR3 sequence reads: CSVATGRTETQYF. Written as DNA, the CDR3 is TGCAGCGTTGCGACAGGGAGAACGGAGACCCAGTACTTC.

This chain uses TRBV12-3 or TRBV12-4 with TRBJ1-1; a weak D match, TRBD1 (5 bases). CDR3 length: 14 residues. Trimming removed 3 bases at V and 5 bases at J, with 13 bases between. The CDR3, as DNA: TGTGCCAGCAGTTTCCGGGGCGGTTGGACTGAAGCTTTCTTT. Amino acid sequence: CASSFRGGWTEAFF.

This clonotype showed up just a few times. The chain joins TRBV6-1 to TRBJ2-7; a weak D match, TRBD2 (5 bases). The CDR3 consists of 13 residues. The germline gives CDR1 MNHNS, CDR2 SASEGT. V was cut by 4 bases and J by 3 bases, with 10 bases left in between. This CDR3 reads CASSVEVGYEQYV. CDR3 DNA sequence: TGTGCCAGCAGTGTGGAGGTGGGCTACGAGCAGTACGTC.

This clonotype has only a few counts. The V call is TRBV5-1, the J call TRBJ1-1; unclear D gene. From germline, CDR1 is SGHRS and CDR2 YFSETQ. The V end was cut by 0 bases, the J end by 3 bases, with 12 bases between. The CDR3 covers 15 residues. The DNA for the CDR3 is TGCGCCAGCAGCTTGGGGGCCATGGTCGACACTGAAGCTTTCTTT. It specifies CASSLGAMVDTEAFF.

The CDR3 spells CASSPRTGDYNEQFF. The CDR3 DNA sequence: TGCGCCAGCAGCCCCAGGACAGGGGATTACAATGAGCAGTTCTTC. The chain couples TRBV5-1 to TRBJ2-1; TRBD1 matches at 9 bases. V gave up 4 bases and J gave up 4 bases; unmatched junction bases: 6. This CDR3 has 15 residues. Germline CDR1 and CDR2: SGHRS and YFSETQ.

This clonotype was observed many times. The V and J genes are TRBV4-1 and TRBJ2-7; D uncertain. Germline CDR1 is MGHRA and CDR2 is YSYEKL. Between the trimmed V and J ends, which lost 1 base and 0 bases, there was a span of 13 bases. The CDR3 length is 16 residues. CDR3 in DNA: TGCGCCAGCAGCCAAGGAAAGACCGGCCGCTCCTACGAGCAGTACTTC. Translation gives CASSQGKTGRSYEQYF.

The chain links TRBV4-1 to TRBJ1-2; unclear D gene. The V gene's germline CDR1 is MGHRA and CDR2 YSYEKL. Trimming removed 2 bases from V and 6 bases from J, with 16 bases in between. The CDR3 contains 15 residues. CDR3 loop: CASSQFQFVENGYTF. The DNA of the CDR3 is TGCGCCAGCAGCCAATTTCAGTTTGTGGAGAATGGCTACACCTTC.

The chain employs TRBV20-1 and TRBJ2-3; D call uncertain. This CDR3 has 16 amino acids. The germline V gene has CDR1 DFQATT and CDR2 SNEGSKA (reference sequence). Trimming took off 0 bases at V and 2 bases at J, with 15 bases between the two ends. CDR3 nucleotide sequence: TGCAGTGCTAGAGACGAAGGGTCGCGAAACACAGATACGCAGTATTTT. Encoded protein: CSARDEGSRNTDTQYF.

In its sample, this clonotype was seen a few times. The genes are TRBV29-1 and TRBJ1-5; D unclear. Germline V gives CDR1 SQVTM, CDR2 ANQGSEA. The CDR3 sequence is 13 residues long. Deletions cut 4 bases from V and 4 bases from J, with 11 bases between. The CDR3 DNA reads TGCAGCGTTGCTAGGGAGGCGAATCAGCCCCAGCATTTT. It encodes CSVAREANQPQHF.

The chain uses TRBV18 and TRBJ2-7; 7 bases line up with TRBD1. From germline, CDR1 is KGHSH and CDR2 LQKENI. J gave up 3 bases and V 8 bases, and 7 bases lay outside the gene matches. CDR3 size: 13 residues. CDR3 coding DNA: TGTGCCAGCCGAGACAGGGTCGACTACGAGCAGTACGTC. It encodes CASRDRVDYEQYV.